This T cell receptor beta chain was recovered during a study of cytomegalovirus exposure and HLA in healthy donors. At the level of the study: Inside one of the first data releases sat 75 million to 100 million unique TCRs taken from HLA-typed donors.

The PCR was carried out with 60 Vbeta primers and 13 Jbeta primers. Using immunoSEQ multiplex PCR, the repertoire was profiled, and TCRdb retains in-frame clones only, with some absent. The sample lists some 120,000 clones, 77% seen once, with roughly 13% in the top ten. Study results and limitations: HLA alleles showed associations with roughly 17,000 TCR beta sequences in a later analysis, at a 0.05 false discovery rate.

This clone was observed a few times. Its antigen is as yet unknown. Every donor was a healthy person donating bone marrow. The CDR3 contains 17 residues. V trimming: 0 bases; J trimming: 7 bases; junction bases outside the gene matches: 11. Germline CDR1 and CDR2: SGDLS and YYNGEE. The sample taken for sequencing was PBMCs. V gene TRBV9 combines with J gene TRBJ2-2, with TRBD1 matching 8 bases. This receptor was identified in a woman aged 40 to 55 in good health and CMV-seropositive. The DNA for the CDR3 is TGTGCCAGCAGCGTAGACCGAGACAGGGGTTTCAGCGGGGAGCTGTTTTTT. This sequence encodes CASSVDRDRGFSGELFF.